Listed here are 14 T cell receptor beta chains from one sample, sequenced in a study of cytomegalovirus exposure and HLA in healthy donors. PCR employed 60 Vbeta and 13 Jbeta primers. The method was immunoSEQ multiplex PCR; TCRdb's version includes in-frame clones alone and lacks a portion of them. The table lists 120,000 to 150,000 clones, about 85% of them singletons. The sequencing input was PBMCs. These TCRs come from a female donor in good health and CMV-seronegative.

V usage is TRBV18 and J usage is TRBJ2-2, with D possibly TRBD1 on 6 matching bases. Germline CDR1 reads KGHSH; CDR2 reads LQKENI. V was shortened by 4 bases and J by 2 bases, with 14 bases between the two germline ends. The CDR3 sequence is 16 residues long. The CDR3 sequence: CASSRTTGSNTGELFF. In DNA, the CDR3 is TGTGCCAGCTCACGGACAACAGGGTCAAACACCGGGGAGCTGTTTTTT.

This clone showed up just a few times. V gene TRBV2 combines with J gene TRBJ2-1; a possible D gene is TRBD1 (6 bases). Trimming shortened V by 6 bases and J by 3 bases, and 9 bases separated the two germline ends. CDR3 length: 13 residues. Germline V lookup: CDR1 SNHLY, CDR2 FYNNEI. CDR3 coding DNA: TGTGCCAGCAGACAGGGTAGCTACAATGAGCAGTTCTTC. Translation: CASRQGSYNEQFF.

The CDR3 coding sequence is TGTGCCTGGGTGGAGGTCCAATCCACAGATACGCAGTATTTT. Translated: CAWVEVQSTDTQYF. The chain uses TRBV30 and TRBJ2-3; D might be TRBD2 (5 bases). V lost 5 bases to trimming and J lost 2 bases, with 14 bases between them. This CDR3 has 14 residues. Germline V lookup: CDR1 GTSNPN, CDR2 SVGIG (reference sequence).

The chain uses TRBV7-8 and TRBJ1-5, with D perhaps TRBD1 (5 bases). The CDR3 is 17 amino acids. Trimming removed 3 bases from V and 0 bases from J, with 15 bases in between. In germline, CDR1 is SGHVS, CDR2 FQNEAQ. The CDR3 nucleotides read TGTGCCAGCAGCTTGCGGGGGTTGACAGTTAGCAATCAGCCCCAGCATTTT. It specifies CASSLRGLTVSNQPQHF. The complete variable domain, with remaining parts taken from reference TRBV7-8 and TRBJ1-5, reads GAGVSQSPRYKVAKRGQDVALRCDPISGHVSLFWYQQALGQGPEFLTYFQNEAQLDKSGLPSDRFFAERPEGSVSTLKIQRTQQEDSAVYLCASSLRGLTVSNQPQHFGDGTRLSIL.

The V gene is TRBV5-4, the J gene TRBJ2-7; D is perhaps TRBD2 (5 bases). V lost 4 bases and J 3 bases, leaving 8 bases between the germline ends. This CDR3 is 12 amino acids long. Germline assignment: CDR1 SGHNT and CDR2 YYREEE (reference sequence). CDR3 sequence reads: CASSPGNYEQYF. CDR3 bases: TGTGCCAGCAGCCCGGGGAACTACGAGCAGTACTTC.

The genes are TRBV6-5 and TRBJ2-7; a possible D gene is TRBD2 (6 bases). Germline V gives CDR1 MNHEY, CDR2 SVGAGI. V was pared by 6 bases and J by 5 bases, with 14 bases between. This CDR3 has 13 residues. CDR3 sequence: CASRLTSTHEQYF. In DNA, the CDR3 is TGTGCCAGCAGACTGACTAGTACCCACGAGCAGTACTTC.

This clone was counted once. CDR3 amino acids: CASTTGSGREQYF. CDR3 nucleotide sequence: TGTGCCTCTACGACAGGGTCGGGGCGCGAGCAGTACTTC. The chain joins TRBV10-3 to TRBJ2-7, with 7 positions matching TRBD1. The germline gives CDR1 ENHRY, CDR2 SYGVKD. The CDR3 extends over 13 amino acids. Trimming took 11 bases from V and 6 from J; bases not matched to a gene: 13.

This clone turned up a few times. The chain couples TRBV4-3 to TRBJ2-1; D is possibly TRBD1 (6 bases). Germline V gene lookup returns CDR1 LGHNA and CDR2 YSLEER. The V gene lost 4 bases and the J gene lost 4 bases, with 14 bases spanning the gap. This CDR3 contains 15 residues. The CDR3 reads CASSLGRGPYNEQFF. CDR3 bases: TGCGCCAGCAGCCTCGGCAGGGGCCCGTACAATGAGCAGTTCTTC.

This clone appeared once. The rearrangement links TRBV5-4 to TRBJ2-7; D not resolved. Trimming removed 4 bases from V and 5 bases from J, with 16 bases in between. The CDR3 extends over 14 amino acids. Germline-derived CDR1 and CDR2 are SGHNT and YYREEE (reference sequence). CDR3 sequence: CASSRERQANEQYF. CDR3 DNA: TGTGCCAGCAGCAGAGAGAGACAAGCCAACGAGCAGTACTTC.

DNA of the CDR3: TGTGCCAGCTTCCGACAGGGGGCTCTTCAGCCCCAGCATTTT. It specifies CASFRQGALQPQHF. The chain is built from TRBV21-1 and TRBJ1-5; the table gives TRBD1 as D, unverified against the DNA. TRBV21-1 is a recognized pseudogene. The CDR3 runs to 14 residues.

The CDR3 nucleotides read TGTGCCAGCAGTTTATACGGACAGTCGAGCGAGCAGTACTTC. This codes for CASSLYGQSSEQYF. The chain carries TRBV27 and TRBJ2-7; maybe TRBD1 (6 bases). Germline V gene lookup returns CDR1 MNHEY and CDR2 SMNVEV (reference sequence). Trimming shortened V by 1 base and J by 6 bases, and 13 bases separated the two germline ends. The CDR3 consists of 14 residues.

The J gene is TRBJ1-5, the V gene TRBV29-1; the match to TRBD1 covers 8 bases. Unmatched junction bases numbered 9, after V lost 4 bases and J lost 7 bases. CDR1 and CDR2 (germline): SQVTM, ANQGSEA. CDR3 length: 14 amino acids. CDR3 sequence reads: CSVAQGAARQPQHF. CDR3 in DNA: TGCAGCGTTGCCCAGGGGGCGGCGAGGCAGCCCCAGCATTTT.

The chain employs TRBV7-2 and TRBJ2-1, with a possible D match to TRBD2 (6 bases). The germline V and J ends were trimmed by 1 base and 10 bases, with 14 bases remaining between them. Germline V lookup: CDR1 SGHTA, CDR2 FQGNSA. CDR3 size: 14 residues. CDR3 sequence reads: CASSLEPLAEEQFF. The DNA for the CDR3 is TGTGCCAGCAGCTTAGAGCCCTTAGCGGAGGAGCAGTTCTTC.

The chain employs TRBV9 and TRBJ1-5; possibly TRBD1 for D (5 bases). V gave up 4 bases and J gave up 3 bases, with 14 bases separating them. Germline CDR1 SGDLS, CDR2 YYNGEE. The CDR3 runs 15 residues. In DNA, the CDR3 is TGTGCCAGCAGCCCCCGGGGGGATTTCAATCAGCCCCAGCATTTT. It is translated as CASSPRGDFNQPQHF.